This T cell receptor (beta chain) was captured by sequencing in a study of shared clonotypes between healthy human individuals. CDR1 is SNHLY, CDR2 FYNNEI, per germline. The CDR3 contains 13 residues. V was shortened by 3 bases and J by 2 bases, with 8 bases between the two germline ends. A word on this clone: Its antigen remains unidentified.

There were only Caucasian adults among the donors, and all lived in Nashville, Tennessee. Negatively enriched CD4+ T cells were divided by CD45RA into naive and memory. TCRdb keeps only in-frame clones here, not all; method: immunoSEQ multiplex PCR. Of 550,000 to 700,000 clones listed, around four fifths were seen once; the top ten hold 1.5% to 2%. Study-wide points: Larger estimated richness was generally seen in naive subsets than in memory subsets.

Sequencing was performed on memory CD4+ T cells sorted from blood. Subset in this sample: CD45RA-negative fraction. The TCR comes from a woman younger than 45 in good health. This chain connects TRBV2 to TRBJ2-7, with D possibly being TRBD2 (6 bases). CDR3 nucleotide sequence: TGTGCCAGCAGTGAGGGGGAGGCCTACGAGCAGTACTTC. Translated, it gives CASSEGEAYEQYF.